These 18 T cell receptor beta chains share one sample of origin, sequenced in a study of blood T cells in healthy people across ages. A second roughly 6 to 11 cycle PCR used barcoded and J-beta primers. TCRdb independently ran MiXCR on the 5' RACE reads; one entry per CDR3 protein. The sample shows 850,000 to 1,000,000 distinct CDR3 sequences, roughly 51% of them seen only once. Material for sequencing was blood. The receptor set was obtained from a woman aged 60-70 years in good health.

The V gene is TRBV6-2 or TRBV6-3, the J gene TRBJ2-2; 9 bases are shared with TRBD2. This CDR3 region has 17 residues. The germline V gene has CDR1 MNHEY and CDR2 SVGEGT. The V and J ends lost 2 bases and 2 bases, in that order; junction bases with no gene match: 6. CDR3 region: CASSYGSGSTNTGELFF. CDR3 sequence (DNA): TGTGCCAGCAGTTACGGTAGCGGGAGTACCAACACCGGGGAGCTGTTTTTT.

The J gene is TRBJ2-4, the V gene TRBV9; D not resolved. CDR1 and CDR2 (germline): SGDLS, YYNGEE. Trimming cost V 4 bases and J 4 bases, with 12 bases left between them. This CDR3 has 14 residues. The CDR3 loop is CASSPQARKNIQYF. CDR3 nucleotide sequence: TGTGCCAGCAGCCCACAAGCTAGGAAAAACATTCAGTACTTC. The full variable domain, in which reference TRBV9 and TRBJ2-4 provide the parts outside the CDR3, is DSGVTQTPKHLITATGQRVTLRCSPRSGDLSVYWYQQSLDQGLQFLIQYYNGEERAKGNILERFSAQQFPDLHSELNLSSLELGDSALYFCASSPQARKNIQYFGAGTRLSVL.

To note about this clonotype: At one end, the junction sequence differs from germline, possibly due to a read error. This chain connects TRBV27 to TRBJ2-7, with D unclear. The CDR3 is made up of 14 amino acids. Germline-derived CDR1 and CDR2 are MNHEY and SMNVEV (reference sequence). The CDR3 coding sequence is TGTGCCAGCAGTGTATCGGTCAGATTCTACGAGCAGTACTTC. As protein: CASSVSVRFYEQYF.

In its sample, this clonotype was seen many times. The chain combines TRBV20-1 with TRBJ2-7; no clear D. Per the germline V gene, CDR1 is DFQATT and CDR2 is SNEGSKA (reference sequence). The CDR3 is 14 residues long. Trimming stripped 3 bases from V and 2 bases from J, with 14 bases between. The CDR3 DNA sequence: TGCAGTGCTAGTAGGAAAGTGCCTCCCTACGAGCAGTACTTC. The encoded protein is CSASRKVPPYEQYF.

This clonotype was recorded only once. The gene calls are TRBV12-3 or TRBV12-4 and TRBJ1-1; weak D call: TRBD1 (5 bases). The CDR3 loop spans 15 amino acids. V was cut by 3 bases and J by 5 bases, with 16 bases left in between. The CDR3 sequence: CASSFGAKGFTEAFF. DNA of the CDR3: TGTGCCAGCAGTTTTGGGGCCAAGGGCTTTACTGAAGCTTTCTTT.

This clonotype was found a few times. CDR3 in amino acids: CASSPGESTDTQYF. Here the CDR3 DNA reads TGCGCCAGCAGCCCAGGGGAGAGCACAGATACGCAGTATTTT. V gene TRBV5-1 combines with J gene TRBJ2-3; D is possibly TRBD1 (6 bases). CDR3 length equals 14 residues. CDR1 and CDR2 (germline): SGHRS, YFSETQ. Trimming took 4 bases from V and 0 from J, leaving 9 bases between them. Drawing the rest from reference TRBV5-1 and TRBJ2-3, the complete variable domain is KAGVTQTPRYLIKTRGQQVTLSCSPISGHRSVSWYQQTPGQGLQFLFEYFSETQRNKGNFPGRFSGRQFSNSRSEMNVSTLELGDSALYLCASSPGESTDTQYFGPGTRLTVL.

The chain combines TRBV5-1 with TRBJ2-3; unclear D gene. The CDR3 is made up of 13 amino acids. CDR1 is SGHRS and CDR2 is YFSETQ in the germline V gene. Trimming took 7 bases from V and 4 from J, leaving 13 bases between them. The DNA for the CDR3 is TGCGCCAGCGACACACCTGGCGCAGATACGCAGTATTTT. Translated: CASDTPGADTQYF.

This clonotype was picked up many times. This rearrangement joins TRBV11-2 to TRBJ2-2; 7 nucleotides agree with TRBD1. CDR1 SGHAT and CDR2 FQNNGV come from the germline V gene. The CDR3 contains 15 residues. Trimming cost V 4 bases and J 3 bases; bases outside gene matches: 5. The CDR3 DNA reads as TGTGCCAGCAGCTCATTGACAGGGCACACCGGGGAGCTGTTTTTT. It is translated as CASSSLTGHTGELFF.

V gene TRBV7-2 combines with J gene TRBJ2-1; D not certain. The V gene's germline CDR1 is SGHTA and CDR2 FQGNSA. CDR3 length: 12 amino acids. V was pared by 3 bases and J by 9 bases, with 9 bases between. The CDR3 protein is CASSFRALEQFF. The CDR3 coding sequence is TGTGCCAGCAGCTTTAGGGCTCTTGAGCAGTTCTTC.

This clonotype has more than one count but fewer than ten. The rearrangement links TRBV20-1 to TRBJ2-1; TRBD2 aligns across 8 bases. This CDR3 comprises 14 residues. V was pared by 3 bases and J by 4 bases, with 5 bases of the junction left unmatched. Germline V gives CDR1 DFQATT, CDR2 SNEGSKA (reference sequence). CDR3 amino acids: CSASSTSGYNEQFF. DNA for the CDR3: TGCAGTGCTAGCTCTACTAGCGGTTACAATGAGCAGTTCTTC.

V and J are TRBV9 and TRBJ2-7, with 8 bases aligning to TRBD1. Unmatched junction bases numbered 4, after V lost 3 bases and J lost 2 bases. The germline V gene has CDR1 SGDLS and CDR2 YYNGEE. This CDR3 has 14 residues. The CDR3 is CASSAGQAAYEQYF. The CDR3, as DNA: TGTGCCAGCAGCGCGGGACAGGCCGCCTACGAGCAGTACTTC.

The chain carries TRBV28 and TRBJ2-4; TRBD1 agrees at 12 bases. CDR3 length: 17 amino acids. J lost 2 bases, V lost 2 bases, and 4 bases had no gene match. CDR1 is MDHEN and CDR2 is SYDVKM in the germline V gene. CDR3 coding DNA: TGTGCCAGCAGTTTAGCGGGACAGGGGGCGCCCAAAAACATTCAGTACTTC. Protein: CASSLAGQGAPKNIQYF. The full variable domain, rest sourced from reference TRBV28 and TRBJ2-4, is DVKVTQSSRYLVKRTGEKVFLECVQDMDHENMFWYRQDPGLGLRLIYFSYDVKMKEKGDIPEGYSVSREKKERFSLILESASTNQTSMYLCASSLAGQGAPKNIQYFGAGTRLSVL.

This clonotype was seen more than once but under ten times. The CDR3 DNA reads as TGTGCCAGCAGTCTTGGACAGCTCACTGAAGCTTTCTTT. Translating it yields CASSLGQLTEAFF. The J gene is TRBJ1-1, the V gene TRBV7-3; D might be TRBD1 (6 bases). V lost 6 bases and J lost 4, with 12 bases in between. The germline V gene encodes CDR1 SGHTA and CDR2 FQGTGA. This CDR3 has 13 residues.

This clonotype was seen a single time. In nucleotides, the CDR3 is TGTGCCAGCAGTGAAATAAGGACAGGGGAGCTGTTTTTT. It yields the protein CASSEIRTGELFF. V is TRBV27 and J is TRBJ2-2, with a weak D call TRBD1 (5 bases). The V gene lost 5 bases and the J gene lost 8 bases, with 12 bases spanning the gap. Germline V gene sequence: CDR1 MNHEY, CDR2 SMNVEV (reference sequence). The CDR3 spans 13 residues.

This chain joins TRBV20-1 and TRBJ1-1; no clear D. Trimming removed 0 bases from V and 4 bases from J, with 6 bases in between. Looked up from germline, CDR1 is DFQATT and CDR2 is SNEGSKA (reference sequence). The CDR3 has 12 residues. CDR3 sequence (DNA): TGCAGTGCTAGAGATTGGACCACTGAAGCTTTCTTT. Encoded protein: CSARDWTTEAFF.

This clonotype was seen more than once but under ten times. DNA for the CDR3: TGTGCCAGCAGTATGCCGGGGTCCGCCGCCTACGAGCAGTACTTC. Its protein is CASSMPGSAAYEQYF. The rearrangement joins TRBV27 to TRBJ2-7, with D possibly being TRBD2 (5 bases). V gave up 5 bases and J gave up 2 bases, with 16 bases separating them. CDR1 is MNHEY, CDR2 SMNVEV, per germline (reference sequence). The CDR3 consists of 15 residues.

This clonotype is a singleton in its sample. The V and J genes are TRBV27 and TRBJ2-3, with D perhaps matching TRBD2 (5 bases). CDR3 length: 15 residues. The V and J ends lost 5 bases and 2 bases respectively, with 14 bases between them. From germline, CDR1 is MNHEY and CDR2 SMNVEV (reference sequence). CDR3 DNA: TGTGCCAGCAGTCAACTAGTGGATATCACAGATACGCAGTATTTT. This gives the protein CASSQLVDITDTQYF.

This chain uses TRBV7-6 with TRBJ2-1; possible D gene TRBD1, 6 bases. V was shortened by 5 bases and J by 4 bases, with 33 bases between the two germline ends. Germline V gene sequence: CDR1 SGHVS, CDR2 FNYEAQ. CDR3 size: 21 residues. The CDR3 is CASSARSPVQGSRAPYNEQFF. For the CDR3, the DNA is TGTGCCAGCAGCGCCCGCTCCCCCGTACAGGGCAGTAGGGCCCCATACAATGAGCAGTTCTTC. Drawing the rest from reference TRBV7-6 and TRBJ2-1, the complete variable domain is GAGVSQSPRYKVTKRGQDVALRCDPISGHVSLYWYRQALGQGPEFLTYFNYEAQQDKSGLPNDRFSAERPEGSISTLTIQRTEQRDSAMYRCASSARSPVQGSRAPYNEQFFGPGTRLTVL.